The 5 T cell receptor beta chains given below trace back to one sample, sequenced in a study of blood T cell repertoires in COVID-19. Data came from immunoSEQ multiplex PCR; TCRdb stores just in-frame clones and leaves some out. The profile shows 250,000 to 300,000 clones, around 90% of them singletons. Sample: PBMCs or T cells enriched from blood (not recorded which). Receptors were obtained from a woman in her 30s who had recovered from COVID-19.

The V and J genes are TRBV28 and TRBJ2-6; 8 nucleotides match TRBD1. After removal of 6 bases from V and 0 bases from J, the junction contained 4 bases not matched to a gene. The germline CDR1 and CDR2 sequences are MDHEN and SYDVKM. This CDR3 is 16 amino acids long. The CDR3 region has the DNA TGTGCCAGCAGACCGACAGGGGCCTCTGGGGCCAACGTCCTGACTTTC. Its protein product is CASRPTGASGANVLTF.

V and J are TRBV20-1 and TRBJ2-7; D is undetermined. Trimming stripped 7 bases from V and 3 bases from J, with 10 bases between. The CDR3 covers 11 residues. CDR1 is DFQATT and CDR2 is SNEGSKA in the germline V gene (reference sequence). CDR3 nucleotides: TGCAGTGGCCGTACTGTCTACGAGCAGTACTTC. Residues: CSGRTVYEQYF.

This chain links TRBV3-1 (or the pseudogene TRBV3-2) with TRBJ2-2; TRBD1 is a possible D gene (5 bases). CDR1 LGHDT and CDR2 YNNKEL come from the germline V gene (reference sequence). The V and J ends lost 2 bases and 3 bases respectively, with 13 bases between them. This CDR3 has 16 amino acids. CDR3 DNA: TGTGCCAGCAGCCAATCCGACGTAGGGGACACCGGGGAGCTGTTTTTT. Translating it yields CASSQSDVGDTGELFF.

This rearrangement joins TRBV5-1 to TRBJ1-4; 7 nucleotides align to TRBD1. This CDR3 region has 13 residues. Germline V lookup: CDR1 SGHRS, CDR2 YFSETQ. The junction had 5 bases not matched to a gene; V was cut back by 8 bases and J by 4 bases. CDR3 in DNA: TGCGCCAGTAGGGGACAGAATAATGAAAAACTGTTTTTT. Translating it yields CASRGQNNEKLFF.

J is TRBJ1-3 and V is TRBV7-2; 8 bases are shared with TRBD1. With 2 bases clipped from V and 0 bases from J, the junction kept 3 bases outside the gene matches. The germline gives CDR1 SGHTA, CDR2 FQGNSA. CDR3 length equals 16 residues. The DNA for the CDR3 is TGTGCCAGCAGCTTAAGGGACAGGTACTCTGGAAACACCATATATTTT. It translates to CASSLRDRYSGNTIYF.